The T cell receptor (beta chain) described here comes from a study of blood T cell repertoires in COVID-19. Overall study context: Sites in the United States, Italy and Spain provided acute and convalescent COVID-19 samples.

This CDR3 is 14 amino acids long. Germline-derived CDR1 and CDR2 are LNHNV and YYDKDF (reference sequence). J gave up 5 bases and V 3 bases, and 3 bases lay outside the gene matches. In the authors' methods: Nucleated cell number was recorded as an estimate derived from reference gene primer amplification. Assay: immunoSEQ multiplex PCR; the TCRdb copy retains only in-frame clones and omits some. Clonal size and the V and J genes are those of that table, whereas D and trimming came from the DNA. The table records fewer than 350,000 clones, 88% of them present only once. Sequencing was performed on peripheral blood. This rearrangement joins TRBV15 to TRBJ1-4, with 7 positions matching TRBD1. This TCR was sampled from a man aged 18 to 30 with active or convalescent COVID-19. The CDR3 loop reads CATSSGTENEKLFF. CDR3 coding DNA: TGTGCCACCAGCAGCGGGACAGAAAATGAAAAACTGTTTTTT.